This TCR beta chain was observed in a study of PD-1 blockade in classical Hodgkin lymphoma. The study's findings and limits: Exclusion removed patients who began nivolumab under 1 year after ASCT. Newly diagnosed patients had baseline TCR diversity that was reportedly lower than that of healthy donors.

V was pared by 5 bases and J by 3 bases, with 4 bases of the junction left unmatched. Germline V lookup: CDR1 MGHDK, CDR2 SYGVNS. The CDR3 loop spans 14 amino acids. Following autologous stem cell transplantation, relapse occurred in every patient, and exposure to brentuximab vedotin varied. Classifying best responses yielded complete response, partial response or progressive disease. Concerning this clone: Antigen specificity is unknown.

The protocol was immunoSEQ multiplex PCR, while the TCRdb copy is restricted to in-frame clones and leaves out a portion. The table records some 46,000 clones, over 70% of them present only once. The receptor was derived from a human donor with classical Hodgkin lymphoma. The sequencing used peripheral blood mononuclear cells (PBMCs), collected before the second cycle of nivolumab. The chain has TRBV25-1 and TRBJ2-4, with 7 bases fitting TRBD1. The CDR3 sequence is CASSFTGVKNIQYF. The CDR3 region has the DNA TGTGCCAGCAGTTTTACAGGGGTCAAAAACATTCAGTACTTC.